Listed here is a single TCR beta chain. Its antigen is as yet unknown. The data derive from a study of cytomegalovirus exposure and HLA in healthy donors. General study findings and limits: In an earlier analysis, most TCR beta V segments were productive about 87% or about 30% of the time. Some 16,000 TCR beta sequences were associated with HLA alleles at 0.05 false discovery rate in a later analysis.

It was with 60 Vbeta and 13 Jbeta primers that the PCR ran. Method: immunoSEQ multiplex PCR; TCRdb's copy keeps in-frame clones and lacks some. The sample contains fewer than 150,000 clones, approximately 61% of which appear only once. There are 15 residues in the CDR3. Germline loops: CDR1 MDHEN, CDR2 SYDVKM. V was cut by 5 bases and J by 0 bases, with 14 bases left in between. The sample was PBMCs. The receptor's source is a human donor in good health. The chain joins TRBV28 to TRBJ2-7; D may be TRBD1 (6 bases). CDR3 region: CASSKQGPSSYEQYF. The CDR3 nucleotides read TGTGCCAGCAGTAAACAGGGACCAAGCTCCTACGAGCAGTACTTC.